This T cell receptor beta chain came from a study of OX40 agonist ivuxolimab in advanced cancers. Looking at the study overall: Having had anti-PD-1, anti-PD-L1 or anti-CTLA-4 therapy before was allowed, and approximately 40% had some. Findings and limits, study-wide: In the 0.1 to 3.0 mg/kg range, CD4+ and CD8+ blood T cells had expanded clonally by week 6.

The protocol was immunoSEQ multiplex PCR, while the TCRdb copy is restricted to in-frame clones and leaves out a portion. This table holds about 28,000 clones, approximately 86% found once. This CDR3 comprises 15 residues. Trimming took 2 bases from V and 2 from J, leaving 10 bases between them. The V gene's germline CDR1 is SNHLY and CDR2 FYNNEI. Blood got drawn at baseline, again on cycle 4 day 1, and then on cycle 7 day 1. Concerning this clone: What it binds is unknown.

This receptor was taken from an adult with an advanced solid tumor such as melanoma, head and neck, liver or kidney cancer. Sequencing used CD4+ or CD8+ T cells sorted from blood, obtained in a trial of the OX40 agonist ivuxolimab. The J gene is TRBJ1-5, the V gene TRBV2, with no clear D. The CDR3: CASSEWLGGNQPQHF. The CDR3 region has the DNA TGTGCCAGCAGTGAATGGCTGGGAGGCAATCAGCCCCAGCATTTT.